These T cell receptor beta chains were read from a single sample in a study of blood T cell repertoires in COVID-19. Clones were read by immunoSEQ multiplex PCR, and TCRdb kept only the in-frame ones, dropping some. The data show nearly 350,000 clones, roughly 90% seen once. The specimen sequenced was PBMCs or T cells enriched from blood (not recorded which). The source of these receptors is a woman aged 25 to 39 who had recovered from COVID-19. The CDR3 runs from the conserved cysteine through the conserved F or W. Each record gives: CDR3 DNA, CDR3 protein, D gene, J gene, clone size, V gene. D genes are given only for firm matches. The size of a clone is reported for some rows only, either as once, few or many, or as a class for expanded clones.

cdr3_nt: TGTGCCAGCAGCTTCCCCACGAAAGCCTCTCACGGCTACACCTTC
cdr3_aa: CASSFPTKASHGYTF
d_call: .
j_call: TRBJ1-2
clone_size: .
v_call: TRBV7-9

cdr3_nt: TGTGCCAGCAGCCGGGACAGCTCAAGCACAGATACGCAGTATTTT
cdr3_aa: CASSRDSSSTDTQYF
d_call: TRBD1
j_call: TRBJ2-3
clone_size: .
v_call: TRBV7-2

cdr3_nt: TGCGCCAGCAGTGAGCCTGGGGGACAGGGGGGAAATGAGCAGTTCTTC
cdr3_aa: CASSEPGGQGGNEQFF
d_call: TRBD1
j_call: TRBJ2-1
clone_size: .
v_call: TRBV10-1

cdr3_nt: TGTGCCTGGAGTGTTGGGACAGGGGGTACCCTTGAGCAGTTCTTC
cdr3_aa: CAWSVGTGGTLEQFF
d_call: TRBD1
j_call: TRBJ2-1
clone_size: .
v_call: TRBV30

cdr3_nt: TGCGCCAGCAGCCCCGGACAGGGGGATACGCAGTATTTT
cdr3_aa: CASSPGQGDTQYF
d_call: TRBD1
j_call: TRBJ2-3
clone_size: .
v_call: TRBV5-1

cdr3_nt: TGTGCCAGCAGCCAAGATTGGGGCAGGGAAGGGGACACTGAAGCTTTCTTT
cdr3_aa: CASSQDWGREGDTEAFF
d_call: .
j_call: TRBJ1-1
clone_size: .
v_call: TRBV3-1/TRBV3-2

cdr3_nt: TGTGCCAGCAGCTTCCCCGATCAGCCCCAGCATTTT
cdr3_aa: CASSFPDQPQHF
d_call: .
j_call: TRBJ1-5
clone_size: .
v_call: TRBV7-9

cdr3_nt: TGTGCCAGCAGCTTAGGTGACAGTAGTCGGCGTCATTCACCCCTCCACTTT
cdr3_aa: CASSLGDSSRRHSPLHF
d_call: .
j_call: TRBJ1-6
clone_size: once
v_call: TRBV11-2

cdr3_nt: TGTGCCAGCAGCCGACAGGGGGTTAACACTGAAGCTTTCTTT
cdr3_aa: CASSRQGVNTEAFF
d_call: TRBD1
j_call: TRBJ1-1
clone_size: .
v_call: TRBV2

cdr3_nt: TGCGCCAGCAGCCAGGTCCTACCGCGTCCGGGACAGGGAAGGACTGAAGCTTTCTTT
cdr3_aa: CASSQVLPRPGQGRTEAFF
d_call: TRBD1
j_call: TRBJ1-1
clone_size: .
v_call: TRBV4-1

cdr3_nt: TGTGCCAGCAGGAGACTAGCGGGGGTAGATAGGAATGAGCAGTTCTTC
cdr3_aa: CASRRLAGVDRNEQFF
d_call: TRBD2
j_call: TRBJ2-1
clone_size: once
v_call: TRBV2

cdr3_nt: TGTGCCAGCAGTTACAGACATCTTCACAGTACCGGGGAGCTGTTTTTT
cdr3_aa: CASSYRHLHSTGELFF
d_call: .
j_call: TRBJ2-2
clone_size: .
v_call: TRBV6-5

cdr3_nt: TGCGCCAGCAGCCCCGGAGGACAGCCCTCAGATACGCAGTATTTT
cdr3_aa: CASSPGGQPSDTQYF
d_call: .
j_call: TRBJ2-3
clone_size: .
v_call: TRBV4-3

cdr3_nt: TGTGCCAGCAGCCAAACAGGGTCTGGAAACACCATATATTTT
cdr3_aa: CASSQTGSGNTIYF
d_call: .
j_call: TRBJ1-3
clone_size: .
v_call: TRBV5-8

cdr3_nt: TGTGCCAGCAGCGTGGGACAGGGGCAAGAGACCCAGTACTTC
cdr3_aa: CASSVGQGQETQYF
d_call: TRBD1
j_call: TRBJ2-5
clone_size: .
v_call: TRBV11-2

cdr3_nt: TGTGCCAGCAGCTTGGGGTGGGCCGGAAACACCATATATTTT
cdr3_aa: CASSLGWAGNTIYF
d_call: .
j_call: TRBJ1-3
clone_size: .
v_call: TRBV5-8

cdr3_nt: TGTGCCAGCAGTGAGGCCGACATCGACGAGCAGTACTTC
cdr3_aa: CASSEADIDEQYF
d_call: .
j_call: TRBJ2-7
clone_size: .
v_call: TRBV2

cdr3_nt: TGTGCCAGCAGACTCCAGGGTCCCGGGTATCAGCCCCAGCATTTT
cdr3_aa: CASRLQGPGYQPQHF
d_call: .
j_call: TRBJ1-5
clone_size: .
v_call: TRBV6-5

cdr3_nt: TGTGCCACCAGTATGGGACAGGGGGACTACGAGCAGTACTTC
cdr3_aa: CATSMGQGDYEQYF
d_call: TRBD1
j_call: TRBJ2-7
clone_size: few
v_call: TRBV24-1

cdr3_nt: TGCAGCGTTGACACAGAGAGAGGGGGCTACACCTTC
cdr3_aa: CSVDTERGGYTF
d_call: .
j_call: TRBJ1-2
clone_size: .
v_call: TRBV29-1

cdr3_nt: TGTGCCAGTAGTAGCCTGACAGGGGGCTTTTCCTACGAGCAGTACTTC
cdr3_aa: CASSSLTGGFSYEQYF
d_call: TRBD1
j_call: TRBJ2-7
clone_size: once
v_call: TRBV19

cdr3_nt: TGTGCCAGCAGTTACCCGACAGGGCTGAGCAATCAGCCCCAGCATTTT
cdr3_aa: CASSYPTGLSNQPQHF
d_call: TRBD1
j_call: TRBJ1-5
clone_size: .
v_call: TRBV6-5

cdr3_nt: TGTGCCAGCAGTTCAGGTTACACTGAAGCTTTCTTT
cdr3_aa: CASSSGYTEAFF
d_call: .
j_call: TRBJ1-1
clone_size: .
v_call: TRBV28

cdr3_nt: TGCGCCAGCATACCAAGTGTTTTCAGACAAGAGACCCAGTACTTC
cdr3_aa: CASIPSVFRQETQYF
d_call: .
j_call: TRBJ2-5
clone_size: once
v_call: TRBV4-3

cdr3_nt: TGTGCCAGCAGTCGCCCCGGTCCCCCTGAGGCTTTCTTT
cdr3_aa: CASSRPGPPEAFF
d_call: .
j_call: TRBJ1-1
clone_size: .
v_call: TRBV28

cdr3_nt: TGTGCCAGCAGTTACCCGGGACAGCAAGAGACCCAGTACTTC
cdr3_aa: CASSYPGQQETQYF
d_call: TRBD1
j_call: TRBJ2-5
clone_size: .
v_call: TRBV6-2/TRBV6-3

cdr3_nt: TGTGCCAGCAAAATGGACAGTACGAACACTGAAGCTTTCTTT
cdr3_aa: CASKMDSTNTEAFF
d_call: .
j_call: TRBJ1-1
clone_size: .
v_call: TRBV6-5

cdr3_nt: TGTGCCAGCTCACGGGCGACAGGAACTAATGAAAAACTGTTTTTT
cdr3_aa: CASSRATGTNEKLFF
d_call: .
j_call: TRBJ1-4
clone_size: .
v_call: TRBV18

cdr3_nt: TGTGCCAGCAGTTACCTGGCTAGCGGGGACCAAGAGACCCAGTACTTC
cdr3_aa: CASSYLASGDQETQYF
d_call: TRBD2
j_call: TRBJ2-5
clone_size: once
v_call: TRBV6-2/TRBV6-3

cdr3_nt: TGTGCCAGCTCACCCGGGACAGGGGGAATTGATGGCTACACCTTC
cdr3_aa: CASSPGTGGIDGYTF
d_call: TRBD1
j_call: TRBJ1-2
clone_size: .
v_call: TRBV18

cdr3_nt: TGTGCCACCAGCAGGAAAAGACATCTATTAGCCAAAAACATTCAGTACTTC
cdr3_aa: CATSRKRHLLAKNIQYF
d_call: .
j_call: TRBJ2-4
clone_size: .
v_call: TRBV15

cdr3_nt: TGTGCCAGCAGCCGAGGATACTCTGGAAACACCATATATTTT
cdr3_aa: CASSRGYSGNTIYF
d_call: .
j_call: TRBJ1-3
clone_size: .
v_call: TRBV3-1/TRBV3-2

cdr3_nt: TGTGCCAACGACCCCCCCAGGCCCTCCCCCTTCGGCTATGGCTACACCTTC
cdr3_aa: CANDPPRPSPFGYGYTF
d_call: .
j_call: TRBJ1-2
clone_size: .
v_call: TRBV5-8

cdr3_nt: TGTGCCAGCAGCCGCCTCGGACAATCCAACACCGGGGAGCTGTTTTTT
cdr3_aa: CASSRLGQSNTGELFF
d_call: .
j_call: TRBJ2-2
clone_size: .
v_call: TRBV5-6

cdr3_nt: TGTGCTAGTGGTTTGGTATGGGGGAGTGGGGACAGGATGGATCATGAGCAGTTCTTC
cdr3_aa: CASGLVWGSGDRMDHEQFF
d_call: TRBD1
j_call: TRBJ2-1
clone_size: .
v_call: TRBV12-5

cdr3_nt: TGTGCCAGCAGTGAGGCCCAGGCAATCTCTGGAAACACCATATATTTT
cdr3_aa: CASSEAQAISGNTIYF
d_call: .
j_call: TRBJ1-3
clone_size: .
v_call: TRBV6-1

cdr3_nt: TGTGCCAGCAGCCTCCGCGGGACAGGGAGGGGATCACCCCTCCACTTT
cdr3_aa: CASSLRGTGRGSPLHF
d_call: TRBD1
j_call: TRBJ1-6
clone_size: few
v_call: TRBV3-1/TRBV3-2

cdr3_nt: TGCGCCAGCAGCTTGCCGGGGGTTGGTTTGGAGACCCAGTACTTC
cdr3_aa: CASSLPGVGLETQYF
d_call: .
j_call: TRBJ2-5
clone_size: once
v_call: TRBV5-1

cdr3_nt: TGTGCCAGCAGCTCTACCCTCGGAGACCGCTATGGCTACACCTTC
cdr3_aa: CASSSTLGDRYGYTF
d_call: .
j_call: TRBJ1-2
clone_size: .
v_call: TRBV28

cdr3_nt: TGTGCCATCAGGGGAGTGATGTCTAACTATGGCTACACCTTC
cdr3_aa: CAIRGVMSNYGYTF
d_call: .
j_call: TRBJ1-2
clone_size: .
v_call: TRBV10-3

cdr3_nt: TGTGCCAGCTACTTTTCAGGGTTCAATCAGCCCCAGCATTTT
cdr3_aa: CASYFSGFNQPQHF
d_call: .
j_call: TRBJ1-5
clone_size: .
v_call: TRBV28

cdr3_nt: TGTGCCAGCAGACGCCGGGGGGGACTTTATGGCTACACCTTC
cdr3_aa: CASRRRGGLYGYTF
d_call: .
j_call: TRBJ1-2
clone_size: .
v_call: TRBV7-2

cdr3_nt: TGTGCCAGCAGGGGGACAGGGGGAATTGAGCAGTTCTTC
cdr3_aa: CASRGTGGIEQFF
d_call: TRBD1
j_call: TRBJ2-1
clone_size: .
v_call: TRBV12-3/TRBV12-4

cdr3_nt: TGTGCCAGCAGCGTAGAACAGCGCACAGATACGCAGTATTTT
cdr3_aa: CASSVEQRTDTQYF
d_call: .
j_call: TRBJ2-3
clone_size: once
v_call: TRBV9

cdr3_nt: TGCGCCAGCAGCTTGGGAGGTCAGGGAAATAATTCACCCCTCCACTTT
cdr3_aa: CASSLGGQGNNSPLHF
d_call: .
j_call: TRBJ1-6
clone_size: .
v_call: TRBV5-1

cdr3_nt: TGTGCCAGCGAGGGGAGGACTGGAAACACCATATATTTT
cdr3_aa: CASEGRTGNTIYF
d_call: .
j_call: TRBJ1-3
clone_size: .
v_call: TRBV13

cdr3_nt: TGTGCCAGCAGCTTAGCGTCAGGGCGGTTAAGTAGAGCTGAAGCTTTCTTT
cdr3_aa: CASSLASGRLSRAEAFF
d_call: .
j_call: TRBJ1-1
clone_size: .
v_call: TRBV11-2

cdr3_nt: TGTGCCAGCAGCCCGACAGTGAACACTGAAGCTTTCTTT
cdr3_aa: CASSPTVNTEAFF
d_call: .
j_call: TRBJ1-1
clone_size: .
v_call: TRBV16

cdr3_nt: TGTGCCAGCAGTCGATCAAAGACAGGGGAAGGAGGAGATACGCAGTATTTT
cdr3_aa: CASSRSKTGEGGDTQYF
d_call: TRBD1
j_call: TRBJ2-3
clone_size: .
v_call: TRBV6-6

cdr3_nt: TGTGCCAGCAGCGTCGGGGGGGCTTCCACCAATGAGCAGTTCTTC
cdr3_aa: CASSVGGASTNEQFF
d_call: TRBD2
j_call: TRBJ2-1
clone_size: .
v_call: TRBV9

cdr3_nt: TGTGCCAGCAGCTTAGTGGGGTCAGGGGTGGGCAATCAGCCCCAGCATTTT
cdr3_aa: CASSLVGSGVGNQPQHF
d_call: .
j_call: TRBJ1-5
clone_size: .
v_call: TRBV7-9

cdr3_nt: TGTGCCAGCAGTCCCTGGACAGGGGGTAGCTATGGCTACACCTTC
cdr3_aa: CASSPWTGGSYGYTF
d_call: TRBD1
j_call: TRBJ1-2
clone_size: .
v_call: TRBV27

cdr3_nt: TGTGCCTGGACCCTAGCGGGGGGGCCGGGCACCGGGGAGCTGTTTTTT
cdr3_aa: CAWTLAGGPGTGELFF
d_call: TRBD2
j_call: TRBJ2-2
clone_size: .
v_call: TRBV30

cdr3_nt: TGTGCCAGCAGTTACCGTCCCCTAGGTAACCAGCCCCAGCATTTT
cdr3_aa: CASSYRPLGNQPQHF
d_call: .
j_call: TRBJ1-5
clone_size: few
v_call: TRBV6-2/TRBV6-3

cdr3_nt: TGTGCCAGCAGCTTGGACAGGTACTCCTACAATGAGCAGTTCTTC
cdr3_aa: CASSLDRYSYNEQFF
d_call: .
j_call: TRBJ2-1
clone_size: .
v_call: TRBV5-8

cdr3_nt: TGTGCCAGCAGCCGGGCCCTGGGCGGGTATGGCTACACCTTC
cdr3_aa: CASSRALGGYGYTF
d_call: .
j_call: TRBJ1-2
clone_size: .
v_call: TRBV3-1/TRBV3-2

cdr3_nt: TGTGCCAGTACCAGGGGGCCGGTGAGGGAGTCAGCTAACTATGGCTACACCTTC
cdr3_aa: CASTRGPVRESANYGYTF
d_call: TRBD1
j_call: TRBJ1-2
clone_size: .
v_call: TRBV19

cdr3_nt: TGTGCCAGCAGCTTATGGACAGGGAGCTCCTACAATGAGCAGTTCTTC
cdr3_aa: CASSLWTGSSYNEQFF
d_call: TRBD1
j_call: TRBJ2-1
clone_size: .
v_call: TRBV7-2

cdr3_nt: TGTGCCAGCAGCTCCCTTACAGGGAACTATGGCTACACCTTC
cdr3_aa: CASSSLTGNYGYTF
d_call: .
j_call: TRBJ1-2
clone_size: .
v_call: TRBV7-9